Sequencing of this TCR beta chain was carried out in a study of memory CD8 T cells in hepatitis C reinfection. Germline V gene data show CDR1 as SGHKS and CDR2 as YYEKEE (reference sequence). The CDR3 totals 14 residues. Deletions cut 6 bases from V and 4 bases from J, with 16 bases between. To note about this clone: The antigen is not known.

Time point here: pre-reinfection, 55 to 20 weeks before reinfection detection. The sorted cells went straight to TCR sequencing with no prior in vitro expansion. Donors were people who inject drugs in the Montreal HEPCO cohort. A couple of donors provided sorted CD3+ CD8+ CD45RO- naive CD8 T cells at all three reinfection time points. Study-level findings and limits: Five donors were too few for definitive public clonotype conclusions.

Produced via immunoSEQ multiplex PCR; TCRdb's table is partial and in-frame only. The sample holds about 50,000 clones, approximately 89% seen once. This chain uses TRBV5-5 with TRBJ1-1; weak D call: TRBD1 (5 bases). This sequence originates from a man aged 18 to 30 with hepatitis C virus infection. The material sequenced was naive CD8+ T cells sorted from blood. This CDR3 is CASIALGEGTEAFF. The CDR3, as DNA: TGTGCCAGCATCGCTTTGGGGGAGGGCACTGAAGCTTTCTTT.